These 16 T cell receptor beta chains originate from one sample sequenced in a study of shared clonotypes between healthy human individuals. The repertoire was sequenced with immunoSEQ multiplex PCR; TCRdb's copy has only in-frame clones and lacks some. The data contain around 320,000 clones, more than 75% of them singletons. The source material was memory CD8+ T cells sorted from blood. Indicated subset: CD45RO+ cells pooled with CCR7-negative TemRA cells. Every receptor here comes from a man aged 18-30 years in good health.

V and J are TRBV5-1 and TRBJ2-7, with 13 bases aligning to TRBD2. There are 16 residues in the CDR3. Per the germline V gene, CDR1 is SGHRS and CDR2 is YFSETQ. V gave up 2 bases and J gave up 1 base; unmatched junction bases: 3. The CDR3 DNA reads TGCGCCAGCAGCTTACTAGCGGGAGGGTTATCCTACGAGCAGTACTTC. It is translated as CASSLLAGGLSYEQYF.

The CDR3 loop reads CASSLMGVGNTEAFF. CDR3 in DNA: TGTGCCAGCAGCTTAATGGGGGTAGGGAACACTGAAGCTTTCTTT. The chain joins TRBV7-2 to TRBJ1-1, with D perhaps matching TRBD1 (5 bases). Trimming removed 2 bases at V and 1 base at J, with 11 bases between. This CDR3 is 15 amino acids long. From germline, CDR1 is SGHTA and CDR2 FQGNSA.

V is TRBV7-2 and J is TRBJ1-5; the D gene is possibly TRBD1 (6 bases). CDR3 length: 14 amino acids. Between the trimmed V and J ends, which lost 1 base and 7 bases, there was a span of 11 bases. In germline, CDR1 is SGHTA, CDR2 FQGNSA. In nucleotides, the CDR3 is TGTGCCAGCAGCTTAGGGAGGGGGGCGCAGCCCCAGCATTTT. This encodes CASSLGRGAQPQHF.

V is TRBV13 and J is TRBJ1-2; D is ambiguous. Looked up from germline, CDR1 is PRHDT and CDR2 is FYEKMQ (reference sequence). The CDR3 sequence is 14 residues long. V was trimmed by 1 base and J by 5 bases, leaving 11 bases between them. DNA for the CDR3: TGTGCCAGCAGCTTAGTAGGCAGTGAGTATGGCTACACCTTC. Its translation is CASSLVGSEYGYTF.

The V call is TRBV5-1, the J call TRBJ1-1, with 8 bases that match TRBD1. Germline loops: CDR1 SGHRS, CDR2 YFSETQ. The CDR3 totals 14 residues. Germline trimming cut 1 base from V and 7 bases from J; bases unmatched to any gene: 6. CDR3 coding DNA: TGCGCCAGCAGCTTGCGACAGGGGAAGGTTGAAGCTTTCTTT. It is translated as CASSLRQGKVEAFF.

For the CDR3, the DNA is TGTGCCAGCAGTTCCCCCAGGTCAGGGAATGGTGGCTACACCTTC. This encodes CASSSPRSGNGGYTF. V usage is TRBV6-5 and J usage is TRBJ1-2; D might be TRBD1 (5 bases). V gave up 4 bases and J gave up 7 bases, with 19 bases separating them. The germline V gene has CDR1 MNHEY and CDR2 SVGAGI. This CDR3 region has 15 residues.

This clone occurred a few times. The gene calls are TRBV7-9 and TRBJ1-1; D gene ambiguous. The CDR3 is made up of 12 amino acids. Trimming took 6 bases from V and 1 from J, leaving 6 bases between them. Germline values: CDR1 SEHNR, CDR2 FQNEAQ (reference sequence). The CDR3, as DNA: TGTGCCAGCAGATACAGGAACACTGAAGCTTTCTTT. It translates to CASRYRNTEAFF. The full variable domain, completed using reference TRBV7-9 and TRBJ1-1, is DTGVSQNPRHKITKRGQNVTFRCDPISEHNRLYWYRQTLGQGPEFLTYFQNEAQLEKSRLLSDRFSAERPKGSFSTLEIQRTEQGDSAMYLCASRYRNTEAFFGQGTRLTVV.

This clone was seen ten or more times. This chain uses TRBV10-3 with TRBJ1-3, with 9 bases lining up with TRBD1. This CDR3 is 20 amino acids long. Germline V CDR1 and CDR2: ENHRY, SYGVKD. Trimming removed 4 bases from V and 0 bases from J; junction bases left unmatched: 16. The DNA for the CDR3 is TGTGCCATCAGTGGCCCCACCGGGACAGGGACGGATATCTCTGGAAACACCATATATTTT. It encodes CAISGPTGTGTDISGNTIYF.

The DNA of the CDR3 is TGTGCCAGCAGCCACACTAGTTACAATGAGCAGTTCTTC. Translating it yields CASSHTSYNEQFF. The rearrangement links TRBV13 to TRBJ2-1, with D tentatively TRBD2 (5 bases). CDR3 size: 13 residues. Deletions cut 5 bases from V and 4 bases from J, with 9 bases between. Germline V CDR1 and CDR2: PRHDT, FYEKMQ (reference sequence).

The CDR3 sequence: CASSTIGHEKLFF. The CDR3 DNA reads TGTGCCAGCAGTACCATAGGGCACGAAAAACTGTTTTTT. The rearrangement uses TRBV6-5 and TRBJ1-4; D remains unclear. The CDR3 length is 13 residues. V lost 5 bases, J lost 8 bases, and 12 bases lay in between. CDR1 is MNHEY, CDR2 SVGAGI, per germline.

The rearrangement uses TRBV25-1 and TRBJ1-1; no reliable D call. CDR3 length equals 11 residues. V lost 6 bases to trimming and J lost 0 bases, with 2 bases between them. Germline values: CDR1 MGHDK, CDR2 SYGVNS. The CDR3 bases are TGTGCCAGCAGGGTGAACACTGAAGCTTTCTTT. Translated: CASRVNTEAFF.

This chain uses TRBV7-9 with TRBJ1-3; TRBD1 is a possible D gene (6 bases). Germline V lookup: CDR1 SEHNR, CDR2 FQNEAQ (reference sequence). V lost 6 bases and J lost 4, with 19 bases in between. This CDR3 is built from 16 residues. The CDR3 sequence: CASRFTMGAKGNTIYF. CDR3 DNA: TGTGCCAGCAGATTTACGATGGGGGCGAAGGGAAACACCATATATTTT.

The chain joins TRBV6-1 to TRBJ2-3, with 12 nucleotides matching TRBD2. The germline CDR1 and CDR2 sequences are MNHNS and SASEGT. The trim removed 2 bases at V and 6 bases at J, leaving 27 bases unmatched. This CDR3 region has 23 residues. CDR3: CASSERGERLAGVPNLATDTQYF. The DNA of the CDR3 is TGTGCCAGCAGTGAACGAGGAGAAAGACTAGCGGGGGTCCCGAACCTCGCCACGGATACGCAGTATTTT.

This chain uses TRBV6-1 with TRBJ1-6; D call uncertain. The CDR3 has 16 residues. The germline V and J ends were trimmed by 1 base and 5 bases, with 12 bases remaining between them. In germline, CDR1 is MNHNS, CDR2 SASEGT. The CDR3 bases are TGTGCCAGCAGTGAAGGAGCGGCCTACAATAATTCACCCCTCCACTTT. Residues: CASSEGAAYNNSPLHF.

The rearrangement links TRBV11-2 to TRBJ2-7; D possibly matches TRBD1 or TRBD2 (6 bases each). There are 14 residues in the CDR3. Deletions cut 6 bases from V and 2 bases from J, with 14 bases between. Germline CDR1 is SGHAT and CDR2 is FQNNGV. This chain's CDR3 is CASSWGAGPYEQYF. CDR3 DNA sequence: TGTGCCAGCAGTTGGGGGGCGGGGCCCTACGAGCAGTACTTC. The full variable domain, completed using reference TRBV11-2 and TRBJ2-7, is EAGVAQSPRYKIIEKRQSVAFWCNPISGHATLYWYQQILGQGPKLLIQFQNNGVVDDSQLPKDRFSAERLKGVDSTLKIQPAKLEDSAVYLCASSWGAGPYEQYFGPGTRLTVT.

The genes are TRBV6-1 and TRBJ2-2; possibly TRBD2 for D (6 bases). The CDR3 is 16 residues long. The germline CDR1 and CDR2 sequences are MNHNS and SASEGT. The V end was cut by 3 bases, the J end by 1 base, with 12 bases between. The CDR3: CASSEMRRGNTGELFF. CDR3 bases: TGTGCCAGCAGTGAGATGCGGAGGGGGAACACCGGGGAGCTGTTTTTT.